These 30 T cell receptor beta chains share one sample of origin, sequenced in a study of CD8 T cells in ankylosing spondylitis. Study-wide results and caveats: A TCR beta motif of several highly homologous variants appeared characteristic of ankylosing spondylitis blood.

TCRdb reprocessed the 5' RACE reads with MiXCR, giving one entry per CDR3 protein. The sample includes under 550,000 distinct CDR3 sequences, 25% to 30% of them seen just once. Their specific antigens are unknown. The sample was blood, either unsorted or a sorted T cell fraction (not recorded which). Receptors originate from a male donor with ankylosing spondylitis.

The chain couples TRBV13 to TRBJ1-2; D remains unclear. The germline V and J ends were trimmed by 0 bases and 4 bases, with 12 bases remaining between them. CDR1 is PRHDT and CDR2 is FYEKMQ in the germline V gene (reference sequence). The CDR3 spans 15 residues. The CDR3 is CASSLGQGVPYGYTF. The DNA for the CDR3 is TGTGCCAGCAGCTTAGGCCAAGGCGTTCCCTATGGCTACACCTTC.

The chain is built from TRBV20-1 and TRBJ1-1; no reliable D call. Per germline, CDR1 DFQATT and CDR2 SNEGSKA (reference sequence). Trimming cost V 5 bases and J 3 bases, with 10 bases left between them. This CDR3 spans 12 amino acids. The DNA for the CDR3 is TGCAGTGCTTTGAGAGGAGACACTGAAGCTTTCTTT. It encodes CSALRGDTEAFF.

The chain links TRBV5-6 to TRBJ2-1; TRBD1 or TRBD2 may be the D gene (5 bases each). CDR1 is SGHDT, CDR2 YYEEEE, per germline. There are 19 residues in the CDR3. V lost 3 bases, J lost 8 bases, and 30 bases lay in between. For the CDR3, the DNA is TGTGCCAGCAGCTCCCTTAATCTCCAAGGGACCCCAGGAGGTGATGAGCAGTTCTTC. It encodes CASSSLNLQGTPGGDEQFF. Using reference TRBV5-6 and TRBJ2-1 for the parts outside the CDR3, the full variable domain is DAGVTQSPTHLIKTRGQQVTLRCSPKSGHDTVSWYQQALGQGPQFIFQYYEEEERQRGNFPDRFSGHQFPNYSSELNVNALLLGDSALYLCASSSLNLQGTPGGDEQFFGPGTRLTVL.

The chain couples TRBV20-1 to TRBJ2-5; 9 bases fit TRBD2. Per the germline V gene, CDR1 is DFQATT and CDR2 is SNEGSKA (reference sequence). The ends lost 2 bases at V and 4 bases at J; junction bases unmatched: 8. The length of the CDR3 is 15 residues. CDR3 amino acids: CSARIAGAGRETQYF. The CDR3 DNA reads TGCAGTGCTAGAATAGCGGGAGCCGGGCGAGAGACCCAGTACTTC.

This clonotype was seen only a few times. The J gene is TRBJ1-1, the V gene TRBV3-1; possible D gene TRBD1, 5 bases. Per germline, CDR1 LGHDT and CDR2 YNNKEL (reference sequence). V lost 1 base, J lost 4 bases, and 10 bases lay in between. The CDR3 consists of 14 residues. The CDR3 loop reads CASSQARVGTEAFF. The DNA for the CDR3 is TGTGCCAGCAGCCAAGCCAGGGTTGGCACTGAAGCTTTCTTT.

This clonotype turned up a few times. The V call is TRBV27, the J call TRBJ2-1; a weak D match, TRBD1 (6 bases). V was pared by 7 bases and J by 3 bases, with 16 bases between. In germline, CDR1 is MNHEY, CDR2 SMNVEV (reference sequence). This CDR3 spans 15 amino acids. CDR3 protein: CASTPSWGLYNEQFF. DNA for the CDR3: TGTGCCAGCACCCCAAGCTGGGGGCTCTACAATGAGCAGTTCTTC.

This clonotype turned up a few times. The chain recombines TRBV6-1 with TRBJ1-3, with D tentatively TRBD1 (6 bases). From germline, CDR1 is MNHNS and CDR2 SASEGT. The CDR3 covers 13 residues. V was trimmed by 6 bases and J by 2 bases, leaving 8 bases between them. The CDR3: CASRRTAGNTIYF. The CDR3 DNA follows: TGTGCCAGCAGGCGGACAGCTGGAAACACCATATATTTT.

The chain employs TRBV24-1 and TRBJ2-5, with TRBD2 matching 7 bases. Trimming removed 9 bases from V and 1 base from J; junction bases left unmatched: 4. The germline V gene encodes CDR1 KGHDR and CDR2 SFDVKD. The CDR3 is made up of 13 amino acids. In DNA form, the CDR3 reads TGTGCCACCCCCGGGACTACCCAAGAGACCCAGTACTTC. It codes for CATPGTTQETQYF.

A single count supports this clonotype. The J gene is TRBJ2-7, the V gene TRBV27; no reliable D call. The germline V and J ends were trimmed by 1 base and 5 bases, with 9 bases remaining between them. The CDR3 runs to 13 residues. Germline V gene data show CDR1 as MNHEY and CDR2 as SMNVEV (reference sequence). CDR3 region: CASSLWPLNEQYF. The CDR3, as DNA: TGTGCCAGCAGTTTATGGCCATTAAACGAGCAGTACTTC.

In its sample, this clonotype was seen a few times. This chain joins TRBV10-3 and TRBJ2-7, with a weak D call TRBD1 (6 bases). CDR1 ENHRY and CDR2 SYGVKD come from the germline V gene. The ends were cut back, 0 bases at V and 1 base at J, with 13 bases in the middle. The CDR3 covers 16 residues. The CDR3 coding sequence is TGTGCCATCAGTGAGTCTATCGGACAGAGATCCTACGAGCAGTACTTC. It codes for CAISESIGQRSYEQYF.

V is TRBV21-1 and J is TRBJ2-7; no check of the table's D call, TRBD1, against the DNA was made. TRBV21-1 is an annotated pseudogene. The CDR3 length is 17 residues. CDR3 region: CASSKSGGQITPYEQYF. As DNA, the CDR3 is TGTGCCAGCAGCAAGTCAGGGGGACAGATAACCCCCTACGAGCAGTACTTC.

The chain employs TRBV7-2 and TRBJ1-3; no clear D. Trimming left V 3 bases short and J 4 bases short, with 7 bases between. This CDR3 has 13 residues. The V gene's germline CDR1 is SGHTA and CDR2 FQGNSA. The CDR3 loop reads CASSFTQGNTIYF. DNA of the CDR3: TGTGCCAGCAGCTTTACTCAGGGAAACACCATATATTTT.

The rearrangement links TRBV11-2 to TRBJ2-4; 11 nucleotides match TRBD2. The germline V gene has CDR1 SGHAT and CDR2 FQNNGV. V trimming: 4 bases; J trimming: 0 bases; junction bases outside the gene matches: 8. The CDR3 contains 18 residues. This CDR3 reads CASSSGTSGRLAKNIQYF. CDR3 sequence (DNA): TGTGCCAGCAGCTCCGGGACTAGCGGACGACTAGCCAAAAACATTCAGTACTTC.

This clonotype was counted only a few times. The chain couples TRBV20-1 to TRBJ1-1; 9 nucleotides agree with TRBD1. Per the germline V gene, CDR1 is DFQATT and CDR2 is SNEGSKA (reference sequence). The length of the CDR3 is 14 residues. This CDR3 is CSVRWDRVNTEAFF. The CDR3 DNA follows: TGCAGCGTAAGGTGGGACAGGGTGAACACTGAAGCTTTCTTT.

CDR3 sequence: CASSERDGEQFF. In DNA form, the CDR3 reads TGTGCCAGCAGTGAGAGGGACGGTGAGCAGTTCTTC. The V and J genes are TRBV6-5 and TRBJ2-1; D is possibly TRBD1 or TRBD2 (5 bases each). Between the trimmed V and J ends, which lost 5 bases and 9 bases, there was a span of 11 bases. Germline assignment: CDR1 MNHEY and CDR2 SVGAGI. The CDR3 is 12 amino acids.

Many counts were recorded for this clonotype. CDR3 residues: CASSLDGSSYNEQFF. The CDR3 nucleotides are TGCGCCAGCAGCTTAGACGGGAGCTCCTACAATGAGCAGTTCTTC. The chain is built from TRBV5-1 and TRBJ2-1; D may be TRBD2 (6 bases). Per germline, CDR1 SGHRS and CDR2 YFSETQ. The CDR3 covers 15 residues. The V end was cut by 2 bases, the J end by 0 bases, with 9 bases between.

This clonotype is a singleton in its sample. The rearrangement joins TRBV29-1 to TRBJ2-7; TRBD2 aligns across 10 bases. The CDR3 is 12 residues long. Looked up from germline, CDR1 is SQVTM and CDR2 is ANQGSEA. Germline trimming cut 7 bases from V and 5 bases from J; bases unmatched to any gene: 5. Here the CDR3 reads CSASGSINEQYF. In DNA form, the CDR3 reads TGCAGCGCTAGCGGGAGTATCAACGAGCAGTACTTC.

This clonotype was observed a few times. The chain uses TRBV5-1 and TRBJ2-1, with D hard to call. The V end was cut by 2 bases, the J end by 4 bases, with 13 bases between. Germline CDR1 and CDR2: SGHRS and YFSETQ. The CDR3 sequence is 15 residues long. The CDR3 DNA reads as TGCGCCAGCAGCTTAGTTCAGAGCCTTTACAATGAGCAGTTCTTC. It yields the protein CASSLVQSLYNEQFF.

The gene calls are TRBV24-1 and TRBJ2-3; 11 positions match TRBD1. Germline assignment: CDR1 KGHDR and CDR2 SFDVKD. This CDR3 region has 14 residues. Trimming took 10 bases from V and 7 from J; bases not matched to a gene: 9. CDR3 bases: TGTGCCACAGGAGTCGGGACAGGGGGTTATACGCAGTATTTT. It codes for CATGVGTGGYTQYF.

This clonotype was recorded a few times. The gene calls are TRBV28 and TRBJ2-5; 7 nucleotides match TRBD2. The germline V gene encodes CDR1 MDHEN and CDR2 SYDVKM. The CDR3 loop spans 15 amino acids. J was trimmed by 5 bases and V by 0 bases; bases with no gene match: 6. The CDR3 sequence is CASSLWRERRETQYF. The CDR3 coding sequence is TGTGCCAGCAGTTTATGGCGGGAGAGGAGGGAGACCCAGTACTTC.

V gene TRBV5-1 combines with J gene TRBJ2-1; perhaps TRBD2 as D (6 bases). Germline CDR1 and CDR2: SGHRS and YFSETQ. This CDR3 is 15 amino acids long. With 4 bases removed from V and 0 bases from J, the gap between germline ends came to 11 bases. For the CDR3, the DNA is TGCGCCAGCAGCGGCGGGAACGGCTCCTACAATGAGCAGTTCTTC. It codes for CASSGGNGSYNEQFF.

The chain uses TRBV9 and TRBJ1-5, with TRBD1 matching over 9 bases. The CDR3 spans 16 residues. The V gene's germline CDR1 is SGDLS and CDR2 YYNGEE. The V gene end was trimmed by 0 bases and the J gene end by 5 bases; junction bases not matched to a gene: 6. CDR3 protein: CASSVGGTGSYQPQHF. The CDR3 nucleotides are TGTGCCAGCAGCGTAGGGGGGACAGGGTCATATCAGCCCCAGCATTTT.

The chain links TRBV7-2 to TRBJ2-1, with a possible D match to TRBD2 (5 bases). The V and J ends lost 4 bases and 8 bases respectively, with 9 bases between them. This CDR3 has 12 amino acids. Looked up from germline, CDR1 is SGHTA and CDR2 is FQGNSA. CDR3: CASSYAGDEQFF. CDR3 coding DNA: TGTGCCAGCAGCTATGCCGGGGATGAGCAGTTCTTC.

The gene calls are TRBV5-1 and TRBJ2-2; weak D call: TRBD2 (6 bases). The CDR3 contains 16 residues. Germline loops: CDR1 SGHRS, CDR2 YFSETQ. The V and J ends lost 4 bases and 3 bases respectively, with 16 bases between them. The CDR3 DNA is TGCGCCAGCAGCGTTGGCCGGGGACTTTACACCGGGGAGCTGTTTTTT. Protein sequence: CASSVGRGLYTGELFF.

The CDR3 sequence is CASSLFGTLNTEAFF. The CDR3 coding sequence is TGCGCCAGCAGCCTGTTCGGGACCTTGAACACTGAAGCTTTCTTT. This sequence joins TRBV5-1 and TRBJ1-1; the D gene is possibly TRBD1 (5 bases). The V gene's germline CDR1 is SGHRS and CDR2 YFSETQ. V dropped 4 bases and J dropped 0 bases, with 13 bases sitting between them. The CDR3 loop spans 15 amino acids. Using reference TRBV5-1 and TRBJ1-1 for the parts outside the CDR3, the full variable domain is KAGVTQTPRYLIKTRGQQVTLSCSPISGHRSVSWYQQTPGQGLQFLFEYFSETQRNKGNFPGRFSGRQFSNSRSEMNVSTLELGDSALYLCASSLFGTLNTEAFFGQGTRLTVV.

The chain couples TRBV7-2 to TRBJ1-3, with D unclear. Germline CDR1 reads SGHTA; CDR2 reads FQGNSA. V lost 5 bases to trimming and J lost 3 bases, with 14 bases between them. The CDR3 consists of 15 residues. The CDR3: CASSLSRDIGNTIYF. CDR3 nucleotide sequence: TGTGCCAGCAGCCTTAGTCGGGATATTGGAAACACCATATATTTT.

V usage is TRBV3-1 and J usage is TRBJ2-2; tentative D call: TRBD1 (6 bases). The CDR3 spans 14 residues. With 3 bases removed from V and 5 bases from J, the gap between germline ends came to 10 bases. Germline V gene sequence: CDR1 LGHDT, CDR2 YNNKEL (reference sequence). The CDR3 sequence: CASSHRTVTGELFF. The CDR3 region has the DNA TGTGCCAGCAGCCATAGGACAGTAACCGGGGAGCTGTTTTTT.

V and J are TRBV11-2 and TRBJ2-7, with TRBD1 identical over 8 bases. This CDR3 has 15 residues. CDR1 and CDR2 (germline): SGHAT, FQNNGV. Trimming removed 5 bases from V and 3 bases from J; junction bases left unmatched: 9. Here the CDR3 DNA reads TGTGCCAGCAGCGCCTCGGGACAGGCATTCTACGAGCAGTACTTC. Its protein is CASSASGQAFYEQYF.

This clonotype was counted a few times. The chain has TRBV24-1 and TRBJ1-5, with D possibly matching TRBD1 (6 bases). Germline-derived CDR1 and CDR2 are KGHDR and SFDVKD. Trimming shortened V by 2 bases and J by 0 bases, and 13 bases separated the two germline ends. CDR3 length: 17 residues. The CDR3 nucleotides read TGTGCCACCAGTGATTCCACAGGGTTTTTTAGCAATCAGCCCCAGCATTTT. Translating gives CATSDSTGFFSNQPQHF.

The chain employs TRBV11-3 and TRBJ2-1, with 9 nucleotides matching TRBD1. The CDR3 has 13 amino acids. Germline V gene lookup returns CDR1 SGHNT and CDR2 YENEEA. Trimming removed 4 bases from V and 9 bases from J; junction bases left unmatched: 4. The DNA of the CDR3 is TGTGCCAGCAGCTGGGACAGGGAGCGTGAGCAGTTCTTC. This translates into CASSWDREREQFF.